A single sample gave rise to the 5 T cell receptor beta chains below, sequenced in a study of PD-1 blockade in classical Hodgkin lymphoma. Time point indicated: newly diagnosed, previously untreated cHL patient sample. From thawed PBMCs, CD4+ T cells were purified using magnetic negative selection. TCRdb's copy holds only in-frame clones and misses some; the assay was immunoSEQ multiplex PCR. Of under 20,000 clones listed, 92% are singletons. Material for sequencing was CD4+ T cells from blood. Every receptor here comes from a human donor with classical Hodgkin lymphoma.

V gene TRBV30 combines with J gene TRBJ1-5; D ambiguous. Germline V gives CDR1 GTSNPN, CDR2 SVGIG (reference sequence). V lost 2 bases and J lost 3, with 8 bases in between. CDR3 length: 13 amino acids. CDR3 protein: CAWSWRDNQPQHF. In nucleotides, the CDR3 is TGTGCCTGGAGTTGGCGGGACAATCAGCCCCAGCATTTT.

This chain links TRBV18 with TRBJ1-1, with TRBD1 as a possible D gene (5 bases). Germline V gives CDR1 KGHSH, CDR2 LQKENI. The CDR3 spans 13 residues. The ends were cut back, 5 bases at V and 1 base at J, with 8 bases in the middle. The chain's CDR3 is CASSTGQNTEAFF. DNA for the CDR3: TGTGCCAGCTCAACCGGACAGAACACTGAAGCTTTCTTT.

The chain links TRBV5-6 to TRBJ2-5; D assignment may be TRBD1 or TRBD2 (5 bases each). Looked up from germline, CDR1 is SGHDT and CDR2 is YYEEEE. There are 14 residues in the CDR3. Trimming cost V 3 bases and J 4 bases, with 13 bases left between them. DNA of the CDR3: TGTGCCAGCAGCTCGGGACCTGCAGGAGAGACCCAGTACTTC. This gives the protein CASSSGPAGETQYF.

CDR3 protein: CASSPLSVNEQFF. The CDR3 nucleotides read TGTGCCAGCTCACCCCTCAGCGTCAATGAGCAGTTCTTC. The rearrangement links TRBV18 to TRBJ2-1; the D is unclear. The length of the CDR3 is 13 residues. V shed 3 bases and J shed 6 bases, with 9 bases lying between them. The germline V gene has CDR1 KGHSH and CDR2 LQKENI.

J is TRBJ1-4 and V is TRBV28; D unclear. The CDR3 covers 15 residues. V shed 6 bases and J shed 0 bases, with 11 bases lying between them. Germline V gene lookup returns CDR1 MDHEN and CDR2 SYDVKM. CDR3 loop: CASSGRWATNEKLFF. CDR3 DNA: TGTGCCAGCAGCGGGCGGTGGGCAACTAATGAAAAACTGTTTTTT.